This T cell receptor beta chain was captured by sequencing in a study of shared clonotypes between healthy human individuals. General study points: Approximately 5.1% was the fraction of naive CD4 clonotypes found shared across a few donors.

Healthy and HIV-negative, the adult donors had no recent acute infections or vaccinations. CD4+ cell separation produced CD45RA+ naive and CD45RA-negative memory subsets. It was across several immunoSEQ plates that each subset's genomic DNA was evenly split. Using immunoSEQ multiplex PCR, the repertoire was profiled, and TCRdb retains in-frame clones only, with some absent. The data show about 330,000 clones, 74% seen once. Concerning this clone: Its antigen remains unknown.

Germline-derived CDR1 and CDR2 are SEHNR and FQNEAQ (reference sequence). Trimming took 5 bases from V and 8 from J; bases not matched to a gene: 7. The CDR3 has 14 amino acids. Sequencing was done on a sample of memory CD4+ T cells sorted from blood. Sample subset: CD45RA-negative fraction. The chain carries TRBV7-9 and TRBJ2-1, with 9 nucleotides matching TRBD1. This receptor was taken from a man aged 30-40 years in good health. CDR3 nucleotide sequence: TGTGCCAGCAGCAGGGGGACAGGGTTTGATGAGCAGTTCTTC. This gives the protein CASSRGTGFDEQFF.